The 21 T cell receptor beta chains in this list originate from one sample, sequenced in a study of response to subunit inactivated influenza vaccine. TCRdb reprocessed the RT-PCR reads with MiXCR, giving one entry per CDR3 protein. The sample holds about 240,000 distinct CDR3 sequences, 10% to 15% seen once. The specimen was non-naive T cells sorted from PBMCs, collected 14 to 15 days before vaccination. These TCRs come from a man aged 50 to 60 who received an inactivated influenza vaccine.

J is TRBJ2-2 and V is TRBV7-6, with 12 positions matching TRBD1. The CDR3 runs 18 residues. V lost 5 bases and J lost 2; bases outside the gene matches: 9. Germline V gives CDR1 SGHVS, CDR2 FNYEAQ. CDR3 sequence: CASSPTGTGGGNTGELFF. CDR3 DNA: TGTGCCAGCAGCCCAACCGGGACAGGGGGCGGTAACACCGGGGAGCTGTTTTTT.

This chain uses TRBV20-1 with TRBJ1-5, with D possibly being TRBD1 (6 bases). Germline CDR1 and CDR2: DFQATT and SNEGSKA (reference sequence). V was cut by 5 bases and J by 3 bases, with 20 bases left in between. The CDR3 is 16 residues long. The CDR3 nucleotides read TGCAGTGCTCAAAAGGAACAGGGATTTGCCAATCAGCCCCAGCATTTT. This codes for CSAQKEQGFANQPQHF.

This clonotype was found a few times. The chain has TRBV7-2 and TRBJ1-2; 7 bases agree with TRBD1. CDR3 length: 16 amino acids. The junction had 8 bases not matched to a gene; V was cut back by 0 bases and J by 4 bases. The germline gives CDR1 SGHTA, CDR2 FQGNSA. Here the CDR3 reads CASSLAAKGALYGYTF. DNA of the CDR3: TGTGCCAGCAGCTTAGCGGCGAAGGGGGCCCTCTATGGCTACACCTTC.

A few counts support this clonotype. This chain links TRBV7-2 with TRBJ2-5; D might be TRBD1 (6 bases). The germline V gene has CDR1 SGHTA and CDR2 FQGNSA. The V end lost 5 bases, the J end lost 4 bases, and 11 bases lay between the germline ends. This CDR3 is 13 amino acids long. For the CDR3, the DNA is TGTGCCAGCAGCGGGACAACCGGAGAGACCCAGTACTTC. It codes for CASSGTTGETQYF.

There are a few counts of this clonotype. This chain links TRBV20-1 with TRBJ2-2; no definite D call. V lost 3 bases, J lost 9 bases, and 8 bases lay in between. Per germline, CDR1 DFQATT and CDR2 SNEGSKA (reference sequence). The CDR3 is 11 amino acids. CDR3 DNA sequence: TGCAGTGCTAGTAGGTCCTGGGAGCTGTTTTTT. Translated, it gives CSASRSWELFF.

This clonotype has more than one count but fewer than ten. The chain is built from TRBV19 and TRBJ2-2; D not certain. The CDR3 length is 12 residues. The V gene lost 4 bases and the J gene lost 6 bases, with 6 bases spanning the gap. The germline V gene has CDR1 LNHDA and CDR2 SQIVND (reference sequence). This chain's CDR3 is CASSNSPGELFF. The CDR3 DNA is TGTGCCAGTAGTAACTCCCCCGGGGAGCTGTTTTTT. Full variable domain (remainder filled in from reference TRBV19 and TRBJ2-2): DGGITQSPKYLFRKEGQNVTLSCEQNLNHDAMYWYRQDPGQGLRLIYYSQIVNDFQKGDIAEGYSVSREKKESFPLTVTSAQKNPTAFYLCASSNSPGELFFGEGSRLTVL.

The chain has TRBV19 and TRBJ1-5; D uncertain. Between the trimmed V and J ends, which lost 3 bases and 4 bases, there was a span of 7 bases. The CDR3 is 13 residues long. CDR1 and CDR2 from the germline V gene are LNHDA and SQIVND (reference sequence). CDR3 amino acids: CASSIFRNQPQHF. For the CDR3, the DNA is TGTGCCAGTAGTATTTTCCGAAATCAGCCCCAGCATTTT.

This clonotype came up many times. The CDR3 coding sequence is TGCGCCAGCAGCCTCGAGGGACAGTACTACGAGCAGTACTTC. Its protein is CASSLEGQYYEQYF. V and J are TRBV5-1 and TRBJ2-7; 7 positions agree with TRBD1. V shed 4 bases and J 3 bases; nucleotides not matched to a gene: 7. The germline V gene has CDR1 SGHRS and CDR2 YFSETQ. The CDR3 covers 14 residues.

The chain combines TRBV5-1 with TRBJ2-3; TRBD1 matches at 7 bases. The CDR3 is 16 amino acids. Trimming removed 0 bases from V and 3 bases from J; junction bases left unmatched: 7. Germline V gene data show CDR1 as SGHRS and CDR2 as YFSETQ. CDR3 residues: CASSLAPGQRTDTQYF. DNA for the CDR3: TGCGCCAGCAGCTTGGCACCGGGACAGCGGACAGATACGCAGTATTTT.

This clonotype appeared a few times. V usage is TRBV12-3 or TRBV12-4 and J usage is TRBJ1-1; D ambiguous. This CDR3 is 15 amino acids long. With 2 bases removed from V and 0 bases from J, the gap between germline ends came to 10 bases. In DNA, the CDR3 is TGTGCCAGCAGTTTACTGGCACACATGAACACTGAAGCTTTCTTT. Protein sequence: CASSLLAHMNTEAFF.

This chain links TRBV29-1 with TRBJ1-2; D uncertain. The CDR3 contains 12 residues. Germline V gene sequence: CDR1 SQVTM, CDR2 ANQGSEA. The V end lost 4 bases, the J end lost 4 bases, and 10 bases lay between the germline ends. CDR3 nucleotide sequence: TGCAGCGTTGGGGGTGCGCGCTATGGCTACACCTTC. This translates into CSVGGARYGYTF. Variable domain in full (rest from reference TRBV29-1 and TRBJ1-2): SAVISQKPSRDICQRGTSLTIQCQVDSQVTMMFWYRQQPGQSLTLIATANQGSEATYESGFVIDKFPISRPNLTFSTLTVSNMSPEDSSIYLCSVGGARYGYTFGSGTRLTVV.

Ten or more counts support this clonotype. V is TRBV18 and J is TRBJ1-1; 7 bases agree with TRBD1. Germline-derived CDR1 and CDR2 are KGHSH and LQKENI. V was clipped by 5 bases and J by 4 bases; unmatched bases: 10. This CDR3 is built from 15 residues. As DNA, the CDR3 is TGTGCCAGCTCAAGACAGGGATCCTTGGGCACTGAAGCTTTCTTT. Its translation is CASSRQGSLGTEAFF.

This clonotype has a count of ten or more. The CDR3 loop is CASSLSASYEQYF. The CDR3 nucleotides read TGTGCCAGCAGTTTAAGCGCGTCCTACGAGCAGTACTTC. This sequence joins TRBV12-3 or TRBV12-4 and TRBJ2-7; D remains unclear. The CDR3 extends over 13 amino acids. V lost 2 bases, J lost 1 base, and 6 bases lay in between.

The gene calls are TRBV10-3 and TRBJ2-5; a possible D gene is TRBD1 (5 bases). The CDR3 covers 15 residues. Germline lookup yields CDR1 ENHRY and CDR2 SYGVKD. V gave up 0 bases and J gave up 7 bases, with 15 bases separating them. DNA for the CDR3: TGTGCCATCAGTGAGTCGTATGGGGCCCAGGGGACCCAGTACTTC. This translates into CAISESYGAQGTQYF.

The table lists this clonotype with many counts. V usage is TRBV12-3 or TRBV12-4 and J usage is TRBJ1-2, with TRBD1 identical over 7 bases. This CDR3 comprises 14 residues. Unmatched junction bases numbered 12, after V lost 6 bases and J lost 8 bases. CDR3 amino acids: CASSPYDRARGYTF. CDR3 nucleotides: TGTGCCAGCAGCCCCTACGACAGGGCCAGGGGCTACACCTTC.

The chain employs TRBV7-2 and TRBJ2-5; a possible D gene is TRBD2 (5 bases). The V end lost 4 bases, the J end lost 4 bases, and 22 bases lay between the germline ends. The germline V gene has CDR1 SGHTA and CDR2 FQGNSA. The CDR3 spans 17 residues. Written as DNA, the CDR3 is TGTGCCAGCAGCTCTCAGTGGGTCGGGGAGCTCCCAGAGACCCAGTACTTC. Encoded protein: CASSSQWVGELPETQYF.

V usage is TRBV28 and J usage is TRBJ2-3, with 8 nucleotides matching TRBD2. V lost 6 bases, J lost 4 bases, and 6 bases stayed unmatched. Germline assignment: CDR1 MDHEN and CDR2 SYDVKM. The CDR3 has 14 residues. The CDR3 DNA reads as TGTGCCAGCAGCGGCGGGAGGTATGCAGATACGCAGTATTTT. This gives the protein CASSGGRYADTQYF. The whole variable domain, filled in from reference TRBV28 and TRBJ2-3, reads DVKVTQSSRYLVKRTGEKVFLECVQDMDHENMFWYRQDPGLGLRLIYFSYDVKMKEKGDIPEGYSVSREKKERFSLILESASTNQTSMYLCASSGGRYADTQYFGPGTRLTVL.

The chain is built from TRBV4-2 and TRBJ1-2; D gene unclear. CDR1 and CDR2 (germline): LGHNA, YNFKEQ. Trimming pared 1 base from V and 0 bases from J, leaving 9 bases between. This CDR3 contains 15 residues. CDR3 nucleotides: TGTGCCAGCAGCCAAGGGCTGGGGACTAACTATGGCTACACCTTC. It yields the protein CASSQGLGTNYGYTF.

This clonotype was detected a few times. The gene calls are TRBV18 and TRBJ2-5; 8 bases fit TRBD1. CDR1 is KGHSH and CDR2 is LQKENI in the germline V gene. The CDR3 spans 14 residues. After removal of 3 bases from V and 5 bases from J, the junction contained 5 bases not matched to a gene. Written as DNA, the CDR3 is TGTGCCAGCTCACCTAGAGACAGGGGTGAGACCCAGTACTTC. This sequence encodes CASSPRDRGETQYF.

This clonotype was seen repeatedly, ten times or more. V usage is TRBV4-3 and J usage is TRBJ2-7; D ambiguous. CDR1 and CDR2 from the germline V gene are LGHNA and YSLEER. Trimming removed 0 bases at V and 3 bases at J, with 6 bases between. CDR3 length equals 13 residues. DNA of the CDR3: TGCGCCAGCAGCCAAGATCGCGGCTACGAGCAGTACTTC. It translates to CASSQDRGYEQYF.

This chain links TRBV5-1 with TRBJ2-3, with a weak D call TRBD2 (5 bases). The CDR3 runs 12 residues. Germline CDR1 is SGHRS and CDR2 is YFSETQ. Between the trimmed V and J ends, which lost 5 bases and 1 base, there was a span of 5 bases. CDR3 sequence: CASREGTDTQYF. The CDR3 region has the DNA TGCGCCAGCAGGGAGGGCACAGATACGCAGTATTTT.